A single sample is the source of the 29 T cell receptor beta chains below, sequenced in a study of blood T cell repertoires in COVID-19. Produced via immunoSEQ multiplex PCR; TCRdb's table is partial and in-frame only. The repertoire has 200,000 to 250,000 clones, approximately 82% of them found once; the top ten carry over 1.5%. The sequencing sample was made of peripheral blood. The source is a woman of 80 years or more with acute or convalescent COVID-19.

The V gene is TRBV9, the J gene TRBJ2-1; TRBD2 matches at 14 bases. CDR3 length equals 17 residues. Germline lookup yields CDR1 SGDLS and CDR2 YYNGEE. With V trimmed by 0 bases and J by 7 bases, 6 bases remained unmatched. CDR3 coding DNA: TGTGCCAGCAGCGTAGGCGGACTAGCGGGGGGCTTAAATGAGCAGTTCTTC. Protein: CASSVGGLAGGLNEQFF.

This chain joins TRBV27 and TRBJ2-7, with TRBD2 identical over 10 bases. Germline V gene data show CDR1 as MNHEY and CDR2 as SMNVEV (reference sequence). The V and J ends lost 6 bases and 1 base, in that order; junction bases with no gene match: 6. The CDR3 runs 15 residues. CDR3 loop: CASSFFSGRSYEQYF. The CDR3 nucleotides read TGTGCCAGCAGCTTCTTTAGCGGGAGGTCCTACGAGCAGTACTTC.

The chain combines TRBV28 with TRBJ1-4; a weak D match, TRBD1 (6 bases). V lost 5 bases and J 5 bases, leaving 12 bases between the germline ends. Germline CDR1 reads MDHEN; CDR2 reads SYDVKM. The CDR3 length is 14 residues. CDR3 protein: CASSEDRKNEKLFF. CDR3 bases: TGTGCCAGCAGTGAGGACAGAAAAAATGAAAAACTGTTTTTT. Combining the CDR3 with reference TRBV28 and TRBJ1-4 gives the whole variable domain DVKVTQSSRYLVKRTGEKVFLECVQDMDHENMFWYRQDPGLGLRLIYFSYDVKMKEKGDIPEGYSVSREKKERFSLILESASTNQTSMYLCASSEDRKNEKLFFGSGTQLSVL.

The gene calls are TRBV19 and TRBJ1-5, with TRBD1 as a possible D gene (6 bases). Germline CDR1 reads LNHDA; CDR2 reads SQIVND (reference sequence). The CDR3 totals 13 residues. V was pared by 5 bases and J by 6 bases, with 11 bases between. The CDR3 protein is CASSGGAGQPQHF. In DNA form, the CDR3 reads TGTGCCAGTAGTGGGGGGGCTGGTCAGCCCCAGCATTTT.

The V gene is TRBV24-1, the J gene TRBJ2-1, with D possibly matching TRBD2 (5 bases). Trimming cost V 6 bases and J 12 bases, with 17 bases left between them. The germline V gene has CDR1 KGHDR and CDR2 SFDVKD. The CDR3 loop spans 13 amino acids. CDR3 region: CATSSPGNVGQFF. CDR3 DNA: TGTGCCACCAGTTCGCCGGGGAACGTAGGGCAGTTCTTC.

This CDR3 reads CASSLFGTGRMDEQFF. In DNA form, the CDR3 reads TGTGCCAGCAGTTTATTTGGGACAGGGAGGATGGATGAGCAGTTCTTC. The rearrangement joins TRBV28 to TRBJ2-1, with TRBD1 identical over 9 bases. The V and J ends lost 1 base and 8 bases, in that order; junction bases with no gene match: 9. The CDR3 sequence is 16 residues long. From germline, CDR1 is MDHEN and CDR2 SYDVKM.

This rearrangement joins TRBV4-3 to TRBJ2-3, with D possibly matching TRBD2 (6 bases). The germline gives CDR1 LGHNA, CDR2 YSLEER. Trimming pared 0 bases from V and 4 bases from J, leaving 17 bases between. The CDR3 sequence is 17 residues long. The CDR3 here is CASSQDRGGSYSDTQYF. The CDR3 nucleotides are TGCGCCAGCAGCCAAGATCGGGGAGGCTCTTACTCAGATACGCAGTATTTT.

This clone came up a few times. This chain connects TRBV11-2 to TRBJ1-1, with D unclear. CDR1 and CDR2 (germline): SGHAT, FQNNGV. The ends were cut back, 5 bases at V and 4 bases at J, with 17 bases in the middle. This CDR3 contains 15 residues. The CDR3 spells CASSPERARSTEAFF. CDR3 DNA: TGTGCCAGCAGCCCCGAACGAGCAAGGAGCACTGAAGCTTTCTTT.

The V and J genes are TRBV5-1 and TRBJ1-2, with D perhaps matching TRBD1 (5 bases). The germline gives CDR1 SGHRS, CDR2 YFSETQ. This CDR3 region has 17 residues. V was trimmed by 0 bases and J by 0 bases, leaving 15 bases between them. The CDR3 nucleotides read TGCGCCAGCAGCTTGGAGGGGAGGGCTCGGACTAACTATGGCTACACCTTC. It codes for CASSLEGRARTNYGYTF.

This chain connects TRBV11-2 to TRBJ2-4; 7 bases align to TRBD2. CDR3 length equals 14 residues. Trimming at V came to 4 bases and at J to 9 bases, leaving 9 bases not matched to a gene. Germline CDR1 and CDR2: SGHAT and FQNNGV. CDR3: CASSSTRGVGIQYF. DNA of the CDR3: TGTGCCAGCAGCTCGACCCGGGGGGTGGGCATTCAGTACTTC. The complete variable domain, with remaining parts taken from reference TRBV11-2 and TRBJ2-4, reads EAGVAQSPRYKIIEKRQSVAFWCNPISGHATLYWYQQILGQGPKLLIQFQNNGVVDDSQLPKDRFSAERLKGVDSTLKIQPAKLEDSAVYLCASSSTRGVGIQYFGAGTRLSVL.

This chain joins TRBV5-1 and TRBJ1-6, with D unresolved. The length of the CDR3 is 15 residues. Germline V gene sequence: CDR1 SGHRS, CDR2 YFSETQ. The V end lost 4 bases, the J end lost 5 bases, and 13 bases lay between the germline ends. CDR3 bases: TGCGCCAGCAGCCCCAGGTCCGGGGATAATTCACCCCTCCACTTT. It codes for CASSPRSGDNSPLHF.

This chain connects TRBV9 to TRBJ2-3, with 10 bases lining up with TRBD2. The CDR3 covers 18 residues. V dropped 2 bases and J dropped 4; count of bases not matched to a gene: 13. Per the germline V gene, CDR1 is SGDLS and CDR2 is YYNGEE. CDR3 sequence reads: CASSVRTVTSGNADTQYF. CDR3 coding DNA: TGTGCCAGCAGCGTTAGGACAGTTACTAGCGGGAACGCAGATACGCAGTATTTT. Drawing the rest from reference TRBV9 and TRBJ2-3, the complete variable domain is DSGVTQTPKHLITATGQRVTLRCSPRSGDLSVYWYQQSLDQGLQFLIQYYNGEERAKGNILERFSAQQFPDLHSELNLSSLELGDSALYFCASSVRTVTSGNADTQYFGPGTRLTVL.

This clone was seen a single time. The chain is built from TRBV19 and TRBJ2-2; perhaps TRBD1 as D (6 bases). The CDR3 contains 14 residues. In germline, CDR1 is LNHDA, CDR2 SQIVND (reference sequence). The germline V and J ends were trimmed by 5 bases and 9 bases, with 16 bases remaining between them. The chain's CDR3 is CASSAKRDKRELFF. The CDR3 coding sequence is TGTGCCAGTAGTGCCAAACGGGACAAGAGGGAGCTGTTTTTT. The whole variable domain, remainder taken from reference TRBV19 and TRBJ2-2, is DGGITQSPKYLFRKEGQNVTLSCEQNLNHDAMYWYRQDPGQGLRLIYYSQIVNDFQKGDIAEGYSVSREKKESFPLTVTSAQKNPTAFYLCASSAKRDKRELFFGEGSRLTVL.

The chain combines TRBV5-1 with TRBJ2-3; D gene unclear. CDR1 and CDR2 (germline): SGHRS, YFSETQ. This CDR3 has 14 residues. V was trimmed by 6 bases and J by 1 base, leaving 12 bases between them. The CDR3 DNA reads TGCGCCAGCACCCCGTCGGCGGGCACAGATACGCAGTATTTT. It specifies CASTPSAGTDTQYF.

J is TRBJ1-2 and V is TRBV28, with D perhaps matching TRBD1 (5 bases). CDR3 length: 15 residues. The germline CDR1 and CDR2 sequences are MDHEN and SYDVKM. Between the trimmed V and J ends, which lost 5 bases and 0 bases, there was a span of 13 bases. DNA of the CDR3: TGTGCCAGCAGTCGCAACGGGGGACCTAACTATGGCTACACCTTC. Residues: CASSRNGGPNYGYTF.

The chain joins TRBV3-1 (or the pseudogene TRBV3-2) to TRBJ2-5; 10 nucleotides line up with TRBD2. Trimming took 5 bases from V and 0 from J; bases not matched to a gene: 6. The CDR3 length is 16 residues. Germline V gene lookup returns CDR1 LGHDT and CDR2 YNNKEL (reference sequence). This chain's CDR3 is CASSKGLALYQETQYF. CDR3 DNA sequence: TGTGCCAGCAGCAAGGGACTAGCGCTGTACCAAGAGACCCAGTACTTC.

This chain connects TRBV5-1 to TRBJ2-5; possibly TRBD2 for D (6 bases). Trimming pared 3 bases from V and 2 bases from J, leaving 11 bases between. This CDR3 has 14 residues. From germline, CDR1 is SGHRS and CDR2 YFSETQ. The CDR3 region is CASSYGDLQETQYF. The CDR3 bases are TGCGCCAGCAGCTACGGGGACTTGCAAGAGACCCAGTACTTC.

The genes are TRBV7-8 and TRBJ2-7, with TRBD2 matching 8 bases. This CDR3 has 15 amino acids. CDR1 and CDR2 (germline): SGHVS, FQNEAQ. J was trimmed by 0 bases and V by 0 bases; bases with no gene match: 1. CDR3 bases: TGTGCCAGCAGCTTAGCACTAGCGGACTCCTACGAGCAGTACTTC. As protein: CASSLALADSYEQYF.

This clone was seen only a few times. V and J are TRBV5-1 and TRBJ1-1, with D possibly being TRBD1 (6 bases). V was trimmed by 0 bases and J by 0 bases, leaving 9 bases between them. In germline, CDR1 is SGHRS, CDR2 YFSETQ. The CDR3 is 15 amino acids. CDR3 sequence: CASSLAQGMNTEAFF. CDR3 nucleotides: TGCGCCAGCAGCTTGGCACAGGGAATGAACACTGAAGCTTTCTTT.

This chain joins TRBV28 and TRBJ1-5; 7 positions match TRBD1. CDR1 is MDHEN and CDR2 is SYDVKM in the germline V gene. The CDR3 extends over 15 amino acids. V lost 2 bases, J lost 2 bases, and 3 bases stayed unmatched. CDR3 protein: CASSLVGGGNQPQHF. CDR3 nucleotide sequence: TGTGCCAGCAGTTTAGTAGGGGGCGGCAATCAGCCCCAGCATTTT. Together with reference TRBV28 and TRBJ1-5, the CDR3 gives the full variable domain: DVKVTQSSRYLVKRTGEKVFLECVQDMDHENMFWYRQDPGLGLRLIYFSYDVKMKEKGDIPEGYSVSREKKERFSLILESASTNQTSMYLCASSLVGGGNQPQHFGDGTRLSIL.

The chain uses TRBV7-8 and TRBJ1-4; TRBD1 is a possible D gene (6 bases). Per the germline V gene, CDR1 is SGHVS and CDR2 is FQNEAQ. V was shortened by 6 bases and J by 2 bases, with 10 bases between the two germline ends. The CDR3 totals 14 residues. The CDR3 spells CASSRQETNEKLFF. The CDR3 DNA is TGTGCCAGCAGTAGACAGGAGACTAATGAAAAACTGTTTTTT.

This clone came up once. This chain connects TRBV3-1 (or the pseudogene TRBV3-2) to TRBJ1-2; 11 nucleotides agree with TRBD1. The CDR3 loop spans 17 amino acids. Germline lookup yields CDR1 LGHDT and CDR2 YNNKEL (reference sequence). With V trimmed by 0 bases and J by 2 bases, 5 bases remained unmatched. In DNA, the CDR3 is TGTGCCAGCAGCCAAGATTTCAGGGACAGGGGGAACTATGGCTACACCTTC. It specifies CASSQDFRDRGNYGYTF.

The chain joins TRBV3-1 (or the pseudogene TRBV3-2) to TRBJ1-1; the D is unclear. The CDR3 is made up of 14 amino acids. CDR1 and CDR2 (germline): LGHDT, YNNKEL (reference sequence). V was trimmed by 1 base and J by 3 bases, leaving 9 bases between them. The CDR3 loop reads CASSQGAGDTEAFF. The CDR3 bases are TGTGCCAGCAGCCAAGGAGCCGGGGACACTGAAGCTTTCTTT.

The chain carries TRBV18 and TRBJ2-1, with a tentative D call TRBD1 (5 bases). The germline V gene has CDR1 KGHSH and CDR2 LQKENI. Trimming removed 8 bases from V and 8 bases from J, with 22 bases in between. This CDR3 comprises 15 residues. The CDR3 region has the DNA TGTGCCAGCGTCTCCACGCTATCAGGGATGCATGAGCAGTTCTTC. Residues: CASVSTLSGMHEQFF.

This clone has just one count. The chain recombines TRBV5-6 with TRBJ2-3; no clear D. The V end was cut by 0 bases, the J end by 0 bases, with 8 bases between. The CDR3 loop spans 15 amino acids. The V gene's germline CDR1 is SGHDT and CDR2 YYEEEE. CDR3 region: CASSLGTTSTDTQYF. The DNA for the CDR3 is TGTGCCAGCAGCTTGGGAACTACCAGCACAGATACGCAGTATTTT.

The V and J genes are TRBV4-3 and TRBJ1-5; a possible D gene is TRBD1 (5 bases). The CDR3 length is 14 residues. Germline CDR1 LGHNA, CDR2 YSLEER. Between the trimmed V and J ends, which lost 0 bases and 4 bases, there was a span of 7 bases. As DNA, the CDR3 is TGCGCCAGCAGCCAAGACAGGGTTAATCAGCCCCAGCATTTT. It yields the protein CASSQDRVNQPQHF.

The J gene is TRBJ2-3, the V gene TRBV24-1; 12 positions match TRBD1. The germline gives CDR1 KGHDR, CDR2 SFDVKD. The CDR3 contains 17 residues. V shed 7 bases, J shed 4 bases, and the junction held 11 bases outside the gene matches. The CDR3: CATSGGDRGRWADTQYF. CDR3 in DNA: TGTGCCACCAGCGGTGGGGACAGGGGGCGATGGGCAGATACGCAGTATTTT.

This clone appeared a single time. The chain carries TRBV5-1 and TRBJ2-3; the D gene is possibly TRBD1 (6 bases). This CDR3 is built from 20 residues. Trimming removed 4 bases at V and 3 bases at J, with 30 bases between. Germline values: CDR1 SGHRS, CDR2 YFSETQ. The DNA for the CDR3 is TGCGCCAGCAGCCTAGGGGGATCACGGGTTTCAGGTCCAGGTACAGATACGCAGTATTTT. This translates into CASSLGGSRVSGPGTDTQYF.

The gene calls are TRBV14 and TRBJ1-2; TRBD1 might be the D (5 bases). The CDR3 has 15 amino acids. In germline, CDR1 is SGHDN, CDR2 FVKESK. Trimming stripped 0 bases from V and 4 bases from J, with 12 bases between. The CDR3 is CASSQETRDGYGYTF. The CDR3 DNA follows: TGTGCCAGCAGCCAAGAGACCAGGGATGGCTATGGCTACACCTTC.